Here is one TCR beta chain with its context. Its target is not known. This CDR3 is 14 amino acids long. The V gene's germline CDR1 is SGHRS and CDR2 YFSETQ. Trimming removed 1 base at V and 7 bases at J, with 13 bases between. This sample was included in a study of T cell responses to AZD1222 COVID-19 vaccine. The study's findings and limits: Vaccine-related CD4 TCRs covered spike, predominating at 160-218 and 743-854. Clonal diversity may have been underestimated in mostly white British donors.

Generated by immunoSEQ multiplex PCR, the TCRdb table keeps only in-frame clones and is missing some. The sample contains about 110,000 clones, about 94% of which appear only once. The TCR comes from an adult who received the AZD1222 COVID-19 vaccine. This specimen was peripheral blood, taken 28 days after the second AZD1222 dose. This chain joins TRBV5-1 and TRBJ2-3; D not certain. CDR3 sequence: CASSLSPPGNTQYF. For the CDR3, the DNA is TGCGCCAGCAGCTTGTCCCCGCCCGGCAATACGCAGTATTTT.